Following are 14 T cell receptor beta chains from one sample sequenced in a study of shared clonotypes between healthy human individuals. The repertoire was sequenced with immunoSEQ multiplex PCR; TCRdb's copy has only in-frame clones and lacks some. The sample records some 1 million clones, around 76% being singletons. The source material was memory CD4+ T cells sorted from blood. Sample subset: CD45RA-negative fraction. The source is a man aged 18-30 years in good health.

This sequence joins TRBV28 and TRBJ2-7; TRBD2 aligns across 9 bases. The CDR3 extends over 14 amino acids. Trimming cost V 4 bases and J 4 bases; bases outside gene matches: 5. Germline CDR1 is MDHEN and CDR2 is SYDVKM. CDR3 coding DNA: TGTGCCAGCAGTTCTAGCGGGGCGACTTACGAGCAGTACTTC. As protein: CASSSSGATYEQYF. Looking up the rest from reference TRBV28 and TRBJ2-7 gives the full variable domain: DVKVTQSSRYLVKRTGEKVFLECVQDMDHENMFWYRQDPGLGLRLIYFSYDVKMKEKGDIPEGYSVSREKKERFSLILESASTNQTSMYLCASSSSGATYEQYFGPGTRLTVT.

The CDR3: CASSPGTGSGELFF. The CDR3 nucleotides are TGTGCCAGCAGCCCAGGGACAGGGTCCGGGGAGCTGTTTTTT. V usage is TRBV9 and J usage is TRBJ2-2; 9 positions match TRBD1. The CDR3 contains 14 residues. Germline-derived CDR1 and CDR2 are SGDLS and YYNGEE. The J segment lost 6 bases and the V segment lost 4 bases, leaving 4 bases of the junction unmatched.

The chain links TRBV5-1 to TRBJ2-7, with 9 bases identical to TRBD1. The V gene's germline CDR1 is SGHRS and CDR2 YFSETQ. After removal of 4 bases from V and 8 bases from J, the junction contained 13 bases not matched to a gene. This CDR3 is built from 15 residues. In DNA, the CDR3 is TGCGCCAGCAGCACGGCCGGGACAGGGACTCCCCAGCAGTACTTC. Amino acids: CASSTAGTGTPQQYF.

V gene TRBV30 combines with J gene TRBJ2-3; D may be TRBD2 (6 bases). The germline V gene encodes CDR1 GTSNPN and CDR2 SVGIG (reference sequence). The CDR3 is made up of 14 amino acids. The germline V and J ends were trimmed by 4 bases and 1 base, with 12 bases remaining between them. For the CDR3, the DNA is TGTGCCTGGACCCGACCGGGGGGCACAGATACGCAGTATTTT. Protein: CAWTRPGGTDTQYF.

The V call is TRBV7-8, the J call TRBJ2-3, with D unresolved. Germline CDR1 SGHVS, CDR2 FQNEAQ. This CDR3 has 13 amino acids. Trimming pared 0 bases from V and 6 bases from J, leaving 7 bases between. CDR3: CASSLAPSDTQYF. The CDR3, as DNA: TGTGCCAGCAGCTTAGCACCCTCGGATACGCAGTATTTT.

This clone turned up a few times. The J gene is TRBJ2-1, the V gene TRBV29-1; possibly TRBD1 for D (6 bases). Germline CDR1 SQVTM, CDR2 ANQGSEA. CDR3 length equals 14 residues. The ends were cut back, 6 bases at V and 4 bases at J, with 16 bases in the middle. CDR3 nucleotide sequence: TGCAGCGTGAGAGGCAGGGGAAATTACAATGAGCAGTTCTTC. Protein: CSVRGRGNYNEQFF.

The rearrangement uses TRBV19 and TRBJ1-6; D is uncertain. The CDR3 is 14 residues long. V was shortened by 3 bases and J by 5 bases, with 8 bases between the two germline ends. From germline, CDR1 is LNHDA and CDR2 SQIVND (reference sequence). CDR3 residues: CASSIRTDNSPLHF. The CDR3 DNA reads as TGTGCCAGTAGTATCCGGACGGATAATTCACCCCTCCACTTT.

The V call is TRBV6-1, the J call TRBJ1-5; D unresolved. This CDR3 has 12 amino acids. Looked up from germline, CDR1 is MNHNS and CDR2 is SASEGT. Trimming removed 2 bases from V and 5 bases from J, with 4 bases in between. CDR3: CASSEFYQPQHF. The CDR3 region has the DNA TGTGCCAGCAGTGAATTCTATCAGCCCCAGCATTTT.

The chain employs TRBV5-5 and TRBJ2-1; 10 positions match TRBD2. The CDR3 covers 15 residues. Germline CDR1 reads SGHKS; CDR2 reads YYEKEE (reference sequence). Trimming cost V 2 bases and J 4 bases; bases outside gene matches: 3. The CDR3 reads CASSFRLAGYNEQFF. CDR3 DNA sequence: TGTGCCAGCAGCTTTAGACTAGCGGGTTACAATGAGCAGTTCTTC.

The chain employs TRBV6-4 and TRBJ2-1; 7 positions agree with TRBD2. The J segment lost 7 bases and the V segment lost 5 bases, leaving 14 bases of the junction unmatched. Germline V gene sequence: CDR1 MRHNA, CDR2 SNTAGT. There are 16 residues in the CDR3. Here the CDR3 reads CASSHTRTRIVNEQFF. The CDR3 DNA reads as TGTGCCAGCAGTCACACACGGACTAGAATAGTAAATGAGCAGTTCTTC.

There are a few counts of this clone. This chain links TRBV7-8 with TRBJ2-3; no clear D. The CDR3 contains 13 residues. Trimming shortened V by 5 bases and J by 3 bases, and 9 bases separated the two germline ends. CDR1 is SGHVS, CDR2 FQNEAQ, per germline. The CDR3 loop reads CASSRRETDTQYF. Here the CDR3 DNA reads TGTGCCAGCAGCCGTAGGGAAACAGATACGCAGTATTTT.

The CDR3 DNA reads TGTGCCAGCAGCCCTCGCCTCGGGACAGGGGGGACCAATGAGCAGTTCTTC. This translates into CASSPRLGTGGTNEQFF. The chain has TRBV9 and TRBJ2-1; 11 nucleotides line up with TRBD1. CDR1 and CDR2 from the germline V gene are SGDLS and YYNGEE. The trim removed 4 bases at V and 6 bases at J, leaving 12 bases unmatched. CDR3 length equals 17 residues.

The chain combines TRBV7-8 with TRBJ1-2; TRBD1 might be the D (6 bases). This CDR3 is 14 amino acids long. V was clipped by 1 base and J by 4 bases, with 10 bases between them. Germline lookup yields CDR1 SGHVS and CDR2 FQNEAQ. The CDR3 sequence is CASSLEQGFYGYTF. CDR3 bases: TGTGCCAGCAGCTTAGAACAGGGTTTCTATGGCTACACCTTC.

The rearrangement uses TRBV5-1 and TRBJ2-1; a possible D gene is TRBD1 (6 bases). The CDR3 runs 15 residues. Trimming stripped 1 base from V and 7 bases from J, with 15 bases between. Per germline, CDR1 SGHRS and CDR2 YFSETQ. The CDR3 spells CASSLSGQGSNEQFF. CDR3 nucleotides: TGCGCCAGCAGCTTGTCCGGCCAGGGGAGTAATGAGCAGTTCTTC.